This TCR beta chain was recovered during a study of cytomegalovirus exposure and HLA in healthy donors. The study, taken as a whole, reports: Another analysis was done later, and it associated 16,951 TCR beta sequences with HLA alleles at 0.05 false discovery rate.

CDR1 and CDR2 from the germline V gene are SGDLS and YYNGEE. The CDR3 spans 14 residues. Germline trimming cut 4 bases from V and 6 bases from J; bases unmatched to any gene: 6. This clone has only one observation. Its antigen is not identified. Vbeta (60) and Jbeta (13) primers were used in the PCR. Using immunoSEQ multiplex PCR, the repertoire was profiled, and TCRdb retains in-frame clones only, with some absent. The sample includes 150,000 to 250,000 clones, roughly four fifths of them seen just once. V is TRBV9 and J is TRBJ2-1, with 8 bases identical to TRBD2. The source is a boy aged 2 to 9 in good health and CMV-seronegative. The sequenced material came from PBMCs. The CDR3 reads CASSPAGGFNEQFF. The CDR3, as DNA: TGTGCCAGCAGCCCCGCGGGGGGCTTCAATGAGCAGTTCTTC. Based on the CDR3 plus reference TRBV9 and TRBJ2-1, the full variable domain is DSGVTQTPKHLITATGQRVTLRCSPRSGDLSVYWYQQSLDQGLQFLIQYYNGEERAKGNILERFSAQQFPDLHSELNLSSLELGDSALYFCASSPAGGFNEQFFGPGTRLTVL.